This passage covers 16 T cell receptor beta chains from one sample sequenced in a study of blood T cell repertoires in COVID-19. Profiling relied on immunoSEQ multiplex PCR, and the TCRdb table lists in-frame clones only, not all of them. This table has about 140,000 clones, almost 80% appearing once. Sequenced material: PBMCs or T cells enriched from blood (not recorded which). Every receptor here comes from a woman aged 45-65 years who had recovered from COVID-19.

The rearrangement uses TRBV30 and TRBJ1-2; no clear D. The CDR3 contains 13 residues. The V end was cut by 4 bases, the J end by 0 bases, with 9 bases between. Germline assignment: CDR1 GTSNPN and CDR2 SVGIG (reference sequence). Written as DNA, the CDR3 is TGTGCCTGGACAGAGACTCCTAACTATGGCTACACCTTC. The encoded protein is CAWTETPNYGYTF.

This chain links TRBV6-4 with TRBJ2-5, with 7 bases lining up with TRBD1. The germline gives CDR1 MRHNA, CDR2 SNTAGT. V shed 6 bases and J 6 bases; nucleotides not matched to a gene: 7. This CDR3 comprises 13 residues. CDR3 in amino acids: CASSAYRGKTQYF. CDR3 coding DNA: TGTGCCAGCAGCGCTTACAGGGGAAAGACCCAGTACTTC.

This rearrangement joins TRBV18 to TRBJ2-7; 7 bases are a match to TRBD2. This CDR3 comprises 14 residues. V lost 2 bases and J lost 1; bases outside the gene matches: 2. Germline V gives CDR1 KGHSH, CDR2 LQKENI. The CDR3 bases are TGTGCCAGCTCACCAAACGGGGGGTCCTACGAGCAGTACTTC. Residues: CASSPNGGSYEQYF.

The chain combines TRBV11-2 with TRBJ1-2; TRBD1 matches 9 bases. Germline V gene lookup returns CDR1 SGHAT and CDR2 FQNNGV. This CDR3 spans 14 amino acids. J gave up 3 bases and V 5 bases, and 4 bases lay outside the gene matches. The CDR3 DNA follows: TGTGCCAGCAGCCCACAGGGGGCGTACTATGGCTACACCTTC. As protein: CASSPQGAYYGYTF.

This chain uses TRBV11-2 with TRBJ2-5; D is ambiguous. The CDR3 consists of 14 residues. Germline lookup yields CDR1 SGHAT and CDR2 FQNNGV. V was pared by 2 bases and J by 5 bases, with 12 bases between. DNA of the CDR3: TGTGCCAGCAGCTTAAACAGTCCCCCCGAGACCCAGTACTTC. Amino acids: CASSLNSPPETQYF.

The chain joins TRBV4-1 to TRBJ2-7; no clear D gene. The V end was cut by 0 bases, the J end by 7 bases, with 13 bases between. This CDR3 is 14 amino acids long. The germline V gene has CDR1 MGHRA and CDR2 YSYEKL. The CDR3 spells CASSQDRIAGEQYF. The CDR3 region has the DNA TGCGCCAGCAGCCAAGATCGTATAGCCGGGGAGCAGTACTTC.

This clone came up once. V gene TRBV18 combines with J gene TRBJ1-2; no definite D call. The CDR3 consists of 14 residues. The germline V gene encodes CDR1 KGHSH and CDR2 LQKENI. V lost 4 bases and J lost 8, with 17 bases in between. CDR3 sequence reads: CASSLTSEGTGYTF. CDR3 DNA: TGTGCCAGCTCACTCACTTCTGAGGGTACGGGCTACACCTTC.

The rearrangement joins TRBV9 to TRBJ2-3; 9 nucleotides line up with TRBD2. V lost 2 bases to trimming and J lost 4 bases; unmatched junction nucleotides: 2. The CDR3 runs 14 residues. From germline, CDR1 is SGDLS and CDR2 YYNGEE. The CDR3, as DNA: TGTGCCAGCAGCGTGTTAGCGGGGGCAGATACGCAGTATTTT. This codes for CASSVLAGADTQYF.

This clone was counted many times. The CDR3 loop is CASSLDGTGQETQYF. The CDR3 nucleotides read TGTGCCAGCAGCTTAGACGGGACAGGACAAGAGACCCAGTACTTC. The chain has TRBV7-2 and TRBJ2-5, with TRBD1 identical over 8 bases. V was pared by 1 base and J by 2 bases, with 3 bases of the junction left unmatched. From germline, CDR1 is SGHTA and CDR2 FQGNSA. The CDR3 loop spans 15 amino acids.

The chain is built from TRBV5-4 and TRBJ1-4, with TRBD1 matching 8 bases. With V trimmed by 4 bases and J by 3 bases, 11 bases remained unmatched. The germline V gene has CDR1 SGHNT and CDR2 YYREEE (reference sequence). CDR3 size: 17 residues. CDR3 DNA: TGTGCCAGCAGCCCGGCGGGGCAGGGGGCACCTAATGAAAAACTGTTTTTT. Translated: CASSPAGQGAPNEKLFF.

V and J are TRBV5-1 and TRBJ1-1; D is undetermined. V lost 4 bases and J 1 base, leaving 11 bases between the germline ends. CDR1 is SGHRS and CDR2 is YFSETQ in the germline V gene. The CDR3 extends over 14 amino acids. The CDR3 DNA reads as TGCGCCAGCAGCCCGCTCCGACAGAACACTGAAGCTTTCTTT. Protein sequence: CASSPLRQNTEAFF.

The chain recombines TRBV4-1 with TRBJ1-1; no clear D gene. Germline CDR1 is MGHRA and CDR2 is YSYEKL. The CDR3 is 15 residues long. The V end was cut by 6 bases, the J end by 4 bases, with 18 bases between. CDR3 loop: CASSSYGGPGTEAFF. CDR3 bases: TGCGCCAGCAGTAGCTACGGCGGGCCCGGCACTGAAGCTTTCTTT.

The chain joins TRBV4-1 to TRBJ2-7; 9 positions match TRBD2. Germline CDR1 is MGHRA and CDR2 is YSYEKL. Trimming cost V 0 bases and J 4 bases; bases outside gene matches: 10. This CDR3 spans 17 amino acids. CDR3: CASSQEIGVAGVYEQYF. The DNA of the CDR3 is TGCGCCAGCAGCCAAGAAATCGGAGTAGCGGGAGTATACGAGCAGTACTTC.

This clone was recorded once. This sequence joins TRBV11-2 and TRBJ2-7, with 9 bases lining up with TRBD1. V shed 5 bases, J shed 1 base, and the junction held 6 bases outside the gene matches. The CDR3 spans 15 residues. Germline CDR1 and CDR2: SGHAT and FQNNGV. The CDR3 DNA follows: TGTGCCAGCAGCCTACGACAGGGGGTTTCCTACGAGCAGTACTTC. Translation: CASSLRQGVSYEQYF.

The chain links TRBV5-6 to TRBJ2-2, with D perhaps matching TRBD2 (6 bases). The V and J ends lost 2 bases and 1 base respectively, with 9 bases between them. Germline CDR1 is SGHDT and CDR2 is YYEEEE. The CDR3 sequence is 15 residues long. CDR3 sequence reads: CASSFGTQNTGELFF. CDR3 sequence (DNA): TGTGCCAGCAGCTTCGGGACTCAGAACACCGGGGAGCTGTTTTTT.

V gene TRBV7-9 combines with J gene TRBJ1-1; no definite D call. The CDR3 is 18 residues long. V lost 4 bases and J lost 0, with 21 bases in between. Per germline, CDR1 SEHNR and CDR2 FQNEAQ (reference sequence). The CDR3 DNA follows: TGTGCCAGCAGCTCCCCGGGCGGGTTAAACAACATGAACACTGAAGCTTTCTTT. This encodes CASSSPGGLNNMNTEAFF. The whole variable domain, filled in from reference TRBV7-9 and TRBJ1-1, reads DTGVSQNPRHKITKRGQNVTFRCDPISEHNRLYWYRQTLGQGPEFLTYFQNEAQLEKSRLLSDRFSAERPKGSFSTLEIQRTEQGDSAMYLCASSSPGGLNNMNTEAFFGQGTRLTVV.